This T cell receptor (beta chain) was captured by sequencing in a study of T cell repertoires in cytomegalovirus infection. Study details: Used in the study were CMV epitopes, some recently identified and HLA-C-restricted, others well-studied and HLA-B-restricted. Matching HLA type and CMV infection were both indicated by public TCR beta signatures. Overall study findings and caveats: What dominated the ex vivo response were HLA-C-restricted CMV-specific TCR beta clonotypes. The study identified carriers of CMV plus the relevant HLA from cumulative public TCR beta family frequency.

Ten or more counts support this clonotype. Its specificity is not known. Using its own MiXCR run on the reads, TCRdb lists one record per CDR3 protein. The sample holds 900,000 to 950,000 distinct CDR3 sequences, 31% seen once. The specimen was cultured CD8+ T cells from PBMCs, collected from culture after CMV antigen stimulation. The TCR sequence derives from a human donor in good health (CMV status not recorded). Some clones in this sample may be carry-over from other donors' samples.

CDR3 in DNA: TGTGCCAGCACGGGTTTAGGCAGGCGTAGAGGGGAGGCGAGCTATGGCTACACCTTC. Its translation: CASTGLGRRRGEASYGYTF. The chain is built from TRBV7-2 and TRBJ1-2, with TRBD1 as a possible D gene (5 bases). CDR1 is SGHTA, CDR2 FQGNSA, per germline. The CDR3 totals 19 residues. V was trimmed by 7 bases and J by 4 bases, leaving 31 bases between them.